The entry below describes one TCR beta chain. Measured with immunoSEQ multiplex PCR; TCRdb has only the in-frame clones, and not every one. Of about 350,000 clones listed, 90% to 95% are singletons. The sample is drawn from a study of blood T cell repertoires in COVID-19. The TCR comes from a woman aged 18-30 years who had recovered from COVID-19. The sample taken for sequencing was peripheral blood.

The CDR3 sequence is CAINSLAGGPSGEQFF. The CDR3 bases are TGTGCCATCAATTCTCTAGCGGGAGGGCCATCCGGTGAGCAGTTCTTC. The V and J genes are TRBV10-3 and TRBJ2-1, with TRBD2 identical over 12 bases. J was trimmed by 9 bases and V by 7 bases; bases with no gene match: 13. CDR3 length: 16 residues. The germline V gene encodes CDR1 ENHRY and CDR2 SYGVKD.